One and the same sample provided the 10 T cell receptor beta chains below, sequenced in a study of blood T cell repertoires in COVID-19. Sequenced by immunoSEQ multiplex PCR; TCRdb stores in-frame clones only, minus some. This table has roughly 150,000 clones, about four fifths appearing once. Sequencing input: PBMCs or T cells enriched from blood (not recorded which). Receptors were obtained from a woman aged 55-69 years who had recovered from COVID-19.

The V gene is TRBV5-6, the J gene TRBJ2-7; D might be TRBD2 (6 bases). The CDR3 loop spans 13 amino acids. V lost 4 bases to trimming and J lost 3 bases, with 11 bases between them. Germline loops: CDR1 SGHDT, CDR2 YYEEEE. The CDR3 DNA reads TGTGCCAGCAGCCATACTAGCAGCTACGAGCAGTACTTC. It specifies CASSHTSSYEQYF.

Regarding this clone: Relative to the germline gene, one junction end is altered; a read error may explain this. The chain couples TRBV18 to TRBJ1-5; TRBD1 aligns across 8 bases. Germline assignment: CDR1 KGHSH and CDR2 LQKENI. This CDR3 has 15 residues. Here the CDR3 reads CASSPTGGSSQPQHF. As DNA, the CDR3 is TGTGCCAGCTCACCAACAGGGGGTAGCAGTCAGCCCCAGCATTTT.

V is TRBV24-1 and J is TRBJ1-1; D is unclear. V shed 3 bases and J shed 4 bases, with 17 bases lying between them. The V gene's germline CDR1 is KGHDR and CDR2 SFDVKD. The CDR3 is made up of 16 amino acids. CDR3: CATSDDDTEAGTEAFF. The CDR3 DNA reads as TGTGCCACCAGTGATGACGACACCGAGGCGGGCACTGAAGCTTTCTTT.

The chain has TRBV7-6 and TRBJ2-7; the D gene is possibly TRBD2 (7 bases). CDR3 length: 16 amino acids. The V gene lost 2 bases and the J gene lost 4 bases, with 18 bases spanning the gap. Per the germline V gene, CDR1 is SGHVS and CDR2 is FNYEAQ. CDR3 amino acids: CASSLQSGGPNYEQYF. As DNA, the CDR3 is TGTGCCAGCAGCTTACAGTCGGGGGGCCCCAATTACGAGCAGTACTTC.

CDR3 DNA: TGTGCCAGCAGCTTAGCTTCAGGGGAGCCCCAGCATTTT. Protein product: CASSLASGEPQHF. The rearrangement joins TRBV7-8 to TRBJ1-5; D might be TRBD1 (6 bases). V gave up 0 bases and J gave up 8 bases, with 8 bases separating them. CDR1 and CDR2 from the germline V gene are SGHVS and FQNEAQ. The CDR3 loop spans 13 amino acids.

The chain uses TRBV3-1 (or the pseudogene TRBV3-2) and TRBJ2-1; 7 positions agree with TRBD2. V lost 4 bases to trimming and J lost 3 bases; unmatched junction nucleotides: 9. The CDR3 runs 16 residues. Germline lookup yields CDR1 LGHDT and CDR2 YNNKEL (reference sequence). The CDR3 sequence: CASSPRGSGVYNEQFF. As DNA, the CDR3 is TGTGCCAGCAGCCCCCGGGGGAGCGGGGTCTACAATGAGCAGTTCTTC.

The chain is built from TRBV5-1 and TRBJ1-1, with no clear D. CDR1 and CDR2 from the germline V gene are SGHRS and YFSETQ. This CDR3 has 14 amino acids. V was shortened by 4 bases and J by 4 bases, with 14 bases between the two germline ends. This CDR3 reads CASSTLYGSTEAFF. The CDR3 DNA reads as TGCGCCAGCAGCACCCTGTATGGCAGCACTGAAGCTTTCTTT.

The V gene is TRBV19, the J gene TRBJ1-5; 10 nucleotides match TRBD1. The CDR3 spans 14 residues. Trimming at V came to 7 bases and at J to 6 bases, leaving 6 bases not matched to a gene. Germline V lookup: CDR1 LNHDA, CDR2 SQIVND (reference sequence). CDR3 loop: CASKGQGDIQPQHF. The DNA of the CDR3 is TGTGCCAGTAAAGGACAGGGGGATATTCAGCCCCAGCATTTT.

In this sample, this clone turned up a few times. The rearrangement links TRBV29-1 to TRBJ1-4, with 9 positions matching TRBD1. The CDR3 loop spans 16 amino acids. V shed 4 bases, J shed 4 bases, and the junction held 10 bases outside the gene matches. In germline, CDR1 is SQVTM, CDR2 ANQGSEA. CDR3 sequence: CSVGSQQGAGNEKLFF. For the CDR3, the DNA is TGCAGCGTTGGGAGCCAACAGGGGGCTGGTAATGAAAAACTGTTTTTT.

The chain joins TRBV27 to TRBJ2-7; 8 positions agree with TRBD1. Germline lookup yields CDR1 MNHEY and CDR2 SMNVEV (reference sequence). With 4 bases clipped from V and 4 bases from J, the junction kept 6 bases outside the gene matches. The CDR3 sequence is 14 residues long. This CDR3 is CASSSGQGSYEQYF. The CDR3, as DNA: TGTGCCAGCAGTTCCGGACAGGGATCTTACGAGCAGTACTTC.